Shown below are 12 T cell receptor beta chains from a single sample sequenced in a study of shared clonotypes between healthy human individuals. The table came from immunoSEQ multiplex PCR; TCRdb's copy has only in-frame clones and leaves some out. The sample includes more than 400,000 clones, roughly 95% of them seen just once. Sequencing was carried out using naive CD4+ T cells sorted from blood. Noted subset: CD45RA+ positively selected. Source of these receptors: a woman in her 30s in good health.

This chain links TRBV5-1 with TRBJ2-5; D unclear. The CDR3 loop spans 14 amino acids. Trimming removed 4 bases from V and 1 base from J, with 11 bases in between. Looked up from germline, CDR1 is SGHRS and CDR2 is YFSETQ. The CDR3 is CASSLRTSQETQYF. As DNA, the CDR3 is TGCGCCAGCAGCCTAAGGACGTCCCAAGAGACCCAGTACTTC. Combining the CDR3 with reference TRBV5-1 and TRBJ2-5 gives the whole variable domain KAGVTQTPRYLIKTRGQQVTLSCSPISGHRSVSWYQQTPGQGLQFLFEYFSETQRNKGNFPGRFSGRQFSNSRSEMNVSTLELGDSALYLCASSLRTSQETQYFGPGTRLLVL.

The CDR3 DNA follows: TGTGCCAGCAGTTTAGGCAGGAACAATGAGCAGTTCTTC. As protein: CASSLGRNNEQFF. The V call is TRBV28, the J call TRBJ2-1; D unresolved. The CDR3 is 13 amino acids. Trimming took 2 bases from V and 5 from J, leaving 7 bases between them. In germline, CDR1 is MDHEN, CDR2 SYDVKM.

This chain links TRBV18 with TRBJ2-4; D gene unclear. The CDR3 sequence is 16 residues long. V lost 3 bases to trimming and J lost 2 bases, with 14 bases between them. Per the germline V gene, CDR1 is KGHSH and CDR2 is LQKENI. The CDR3 bases are TGTGCCAGCTCACCGCCCGGATCTGGTTCCAAAAACATTCAGTACTTC. Its protein product is CASSPPGSGSKNIQYF.

The V call is TRBV7-9, the J call TRBJ1-1, with D perhaps matching TRBD1 (5 bases). Trimming removed 2 bases at V and 0 bases at J, with 13 bases between. This CDR3 region has 16 residues. CDR1 is SEHNR, CDR2 FQNEAQ, per germline (reference sequence). CDR3 protein: CASSLFGGSLNTEAFF. As DNA, the CDR3 is TGTGCCAGCAGCTTATTCGGGGGGTCTCTGAACACTGAAGCTTTCTTT.

The chain links TRBV4-2 to TRBJ1-3; the D is unclear. The CDR3 sequence is 17 residues long. V was trimmed by 0 bases and J by 0 bases, leaving 12 bases between them. The germline gives CDR1 LGHNA, CDR2 YNFKEQ. The CDR3 bases are TGTGCCAGCAGCCAAGAAACCGGACCCGTCTCTGGAAACACCATATATTTT. This encodes CASSQETGPVSGNTIYF.

The chain has TRBV18 and TRBJ2-2, with D tentatively TRBD2 (5 bases). V lost 1 base and J 5 bases, leaving 11 bases between the germline ends. Germline V gene sequence: CDR1 KGHSH, CDR2 LQKENI. The CDR3 sequence is 15 residues long. The chain's CDR3 is CASSPLAPGTGELFF. In DNA, the CDR3 is TGTGCCAGCTCACCACTCGCACCGGGGACCGGGGAGCTGTTTTTT.

The J gene is TRBJ1-1, the V gene TRBV21-1. TRBV21-1 is a pseudogene locus. This CDR3 region has 13 residues. The CDR3, as DNA: TGTGCCAGCAGCGCTCCTAAAAAGGCTGAAGCTTTCTTT. Protein: CASSAPKKAEAFF.

This clone was observed a few times. This chain joins TRBV20-1 and TRBJ2-7; D is uncertain. Germline loops: CDR1 DFQATT, CDR2 SNEGSKA (reference sequence). The CDR3 sequence is 9 residues long. V was cut by 0 bases and J by 9 bases, with 3 bases left in between. The CDR3 bases are TGCAGTGCTAGAGATAGGCAGTACTTC. This gives the protein CSARDRQYF.

The chain is built from TRBV7-9 and TRBJ2-7; no clear D. Trimming cost V 4 bases and J 5 bases, with 12 bases left between them. Germline loops: CDR1 SEHNR, CDR2 FQNEAQ (reference sequence). The CDR3 length is 13 residues. CDR3 bases: TGTGCCAGCAGCTGGGCCCCGGCCCACGAGCAGTACTTC. Translating gives CASSWAPAHEQYF.

This sequence joins TRBV28 and TRBJ2-7; 9 bases fit TRBD2. The CDR3 sequence is 12 residues long. Germline loops: CDR1 MDHEN, CDR2 SYDVKM. V lost 7 bases, J lost 3 bases, and 1 base stayed unmatched. In DNA form, the CDR3 reads TGTGCCAGCACTAGCGGGGTCTACGAGCAGTACTTC. As protein: CASTSGVYEQYF. Variable domain in full (rest from reference TRBV28 and TRBJ2-7): DVKVTQSSRYLVKRTGEKVFLECVQDMDHENMFWYRQDPGLGLRLIYFSYDVKMKEKGDIPEGYSVSREKKERFSLILESASTNQTSMYLCASTSGVYEQYFGPGTRLTVT.

The genes are TRBV10-3 and TRBJ2-4; 7 positions agree with TRBD2. V lost 2 bases and J lost 0; bases outside the gene matches: 4. Germline CDR1 and CDR2: ENHRY and SYGVKD. The CDR3 runs to 16 residues. CDR3 nucleotides: TGTGCCATCAGTGAGGGGATAGCGGGAGCCAAAAACATTCAGTACTTC. Amino acid sequence: CAISEGIAGAKNIQYF.

V usage is TRBV19 and J usage is TRBJ2-5; TRBD2 matches 10 bases. The CDR3 is made up of 17 amino acids. Germline V lookup: CDR1 LNHDA, CDR2 SQIVND (reference sequence). V gave up 3 bases and J gave up 5 bases; unmatched junction bases: 12. CDR3 residues: CASSMGAGGSLPETQYF. CDR3 bases: TGTGCCAGTAGTATGGGAGCGGGAGGGTCTCTTCCCGAGACCCAGTACTTC.